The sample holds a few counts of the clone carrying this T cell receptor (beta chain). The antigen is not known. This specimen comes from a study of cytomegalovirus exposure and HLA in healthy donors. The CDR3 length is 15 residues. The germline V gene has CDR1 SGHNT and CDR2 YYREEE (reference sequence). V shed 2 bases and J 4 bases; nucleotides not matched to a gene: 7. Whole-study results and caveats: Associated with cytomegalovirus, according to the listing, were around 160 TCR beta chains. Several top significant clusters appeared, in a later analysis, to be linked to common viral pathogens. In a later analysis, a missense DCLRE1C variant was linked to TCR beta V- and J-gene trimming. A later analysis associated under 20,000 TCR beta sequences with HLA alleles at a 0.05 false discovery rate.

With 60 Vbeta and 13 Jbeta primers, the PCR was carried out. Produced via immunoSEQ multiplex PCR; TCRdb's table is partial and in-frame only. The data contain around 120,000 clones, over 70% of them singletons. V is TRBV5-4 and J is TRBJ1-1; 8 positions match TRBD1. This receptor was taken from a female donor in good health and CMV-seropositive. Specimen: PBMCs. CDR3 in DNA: TGTGCCAGCAGCTTCCAGGGGGCCAGTTTCACTGAAGCTTTCTTT. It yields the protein CASSFQGASFTEAFF.